The following is a T cell receptor beta chain sequence with its context. The data belong to a study of technical replicates of blood from a few donors. The data were produced by immunoSEQ multiplex PCR, yet TCRdb's version contains in-frame clones alone and is incomplete. This table holds over 65,000 clones, roughly 97% found once. CDR3 size: 13 residues. Germline V gene lookup returns CDR1 SGDLS and CDR2 YYNGEE. Deletions cut 0 bases from V and 9 bases from J, with 12 bases between. Material for sequencing was T cells isolated from PBMCs. This TCR came from a human donor in good health. The gene calls are TRBV9 and TRBJ2-5, with TRBD2 as a possible D gene (5 bases). CDR3 coding DNA: TGTGCCAGCAGCGTAGAGGCGGTCGGGGCCCAGTACTTC. Protein: CASSVEAVGAQYF.